The next 22 T cell receptor beta chains were all read from a single sample in a study of T cells in women clearing cervical HPV infection. Profiling relied on immunoSEQ multiplex PCR, and the TCRdb table lists in-frame clones only, not all of them. With 21,000 or so clones in the sample, the ten largest clones hold around 24%. The material sequenced was blood buffy coat. These receptors were obtained from a woman aged 18 to 75 with a cervical HPV16 infection that either progressed to CIN3+ or cleared (not recorded which).

Concerning this clone: Read sequence stops 3 residues before the CDR3 end, and the germline J gene provides the missing end. V is TRBV2 and J is TRBJ2-7, with TRBD2 matching 11 bases. This CDR3 has 16 amino acids. The germline CDR1 and CDR2 sequences are SNHLY and FYNNEI. J was trimmed by 3 bases and V by 6 bases; bases with no gene match: 10. This chain's CDR3 is CASRLTVAGGIYEQYF. Incomplete CDR3 DNA: TGTGCCAGCAGACTAACAGTAGCGGGAGGGATCTACGAG.

Regarding this clone: Coverage ceases 3 residues before the CDR3 finishes, and the germline J gene fills in the end. The chain carries TRBV15 and TRBJ2-3, with unresolved D. Looked up from germline, CDR1 is LNHNV and CDR2 is YYDKDF (reference sequence). The CDR3 contains 16 residues. V shed 3 bases and J shed 2 bases, with 15 bases lying between them. The sequenced CDR3 bases are TGTGCCACCAGCAGGTTCACAGAACAATACACAGATACG. Its protein product is CATSRFTEQYTDT. The CDR3 in full is CATSRFTEQYTDTQYF.

As to this clone: The read ends 3 residues early relative to the CDR3; the germline J gene fills the gap. V is TRBV7-9 and J is TRBJ2-1; D perhaps matches TRBD1 (5 bases). V was cut by 5 bases and J by 6 bases, with 14 bases left in between. The CDR3 is 14 residues long. Germline V gene sequence: CDR1 SEHNR, CDR2 FQNEAQ (reference sequence). CDR3 bases read: TGTGCCAGCAGCGCGGACACAAGGAGCAATGAG. This gives the protein CASSADTRSNE. The full CDR3 is CASSADTRSNEQFF.

On this clone: The sequenced fragment ends 3 residues before the CDR3 boundary, so the rest is inferred from the germline J gene. This chain uses TRBV5-1 with TRBJ2-7; TRBD1 matches 8 bases. J gave up 4 bases and V 1 base, and 7 bases lay outside the gene matches. The CDR3 loop spans 15 amino acids. Germline CDR1 and CDR2: SGHRS and YFSETQ. Here the CDR3 reads CASSLLSQGGYEQYF. Incomplete CDR3 DNA: TGCGCCAGCAGCTTGCTTTCACAGGGGGGTTACGAG. Combining the CDR3 with reference TRBV5-1 and TRBJ2-7 gives the whole variable domain KAGVTQTPRYLIKTRGQQVTLSCSPISGHRSVSWYQQTPGQGLQFLFEYFSETQRNKGNFPGRFSGRQFSNSRSEMNVSTLELGDSALYLCASSLLSQGGYEQYFGPGTRLTVT.

Worth noting for this clone: The observed sequence ends 3 residues before the CDR3 terminus, with the missing tail filled in from the germline J gene. The chain recombines TRBV10-3 with TRBJ2-1, with 7 bases lining up with TRBD2. Per the germline V gene, CDR1 is ENHRY and CDR2 is SYGVKD. With V trimmed by 6 bases and J by 5 bases, 13 bases remained unmatched. The CDR3 consists of 16 residues. This CDR3 is CAISDLRSGANNEQFF. The part of the CDR3 DNA that was read is TGTGCCATCAGCGACCTCCGAAGCGGGGCCAACAATGAG.

As concerns this clone: The missing CDR3 end, 3 residues past where the read stops, is filled in from the germline J gene. The chain uses TRBV5-1 and TRBJ2-2; possible D gene TRBD1, 8 bases. There are 20 residues in the CDR3. V shed 7 bases and J shed 5 bases, with 33 bases lying between them. Germline CDR1 SGHRS, CDR2 YFSETQ. Incomplete CDR3 DNA: TGCGCCAGCGGACCCGGACAGGGAGGGGGTTTTACCGTGGTAACCGGGGAG. Protein sequence: CASGPGQGGGFTVVTGE. The full CDR3 sequence reads CASGPGQGGGFTVVTGELFF.

Note on this clone: The read comes to an end 3 residues before the CDR3 does, leaving the germline J gene to fill in the end. The J gene is TRBJ2-7, the V gene TRBV19; 8 bases agree with TRBD1. The trim removed 5 bases at V and 5 bases at J, leaving 8 bases unmatched. The CDR3 totals 14 residues. Germline-derived CDR1 and CDR2 are LNHDA and SQIVND (reference sequence). The CDR3 here is CASSAGQVGHEQYF. CDR3 DNA, as far as it was read: TGTGCCAGTAGTGCGGGACAGGTGGGCCACGAG.

Of note for this clone: The CDR3 end is not reached by the read, which stops 3 residues before it; the germline J gene fills it in. V is TRBV5-1 and J is TRBJ2-2; no clear D gene. V lost 3 bases and J 1 base, leaving 4 bases between the germline ends. The CDR3 is 13 amino acids. From germline, CDR1 is SGHRS and CDR2 YFSETQ. The chain's CDR3 is CASSSKNTGELFF. Incomplete CDR3 DNA: TGCGCCAGCAGCTCTAAGAACACCGGGGAG.

About this clone: The read comes to an end 3 residues before the CDR3 does, leaving the germline J gene to fill in the end. V usage is TRBV7-3 and J usage is TRBJ2-2, with D tentatively TRBD2 (6 bases). This CDR3 contains 15 residues. The V and J ends lost 3 bases and 6 bases respectively, with 14 bases between them. In germline, CDR1 is SGHTA, CDR2 FQGTGA. Here the CDR3 reads CASSFFGGFAGELFF. The part of the CDR3 DNA that was read is TGTGCCAGCAGCTTTTTTGGAGGGTTTGCCGGGGAG.

Of note for this clone: Coverage ceases 3 residues before the CDR3 finishes, and the germline J gene fills in the end. This sequence joins TRBV2 and TRBJ2-3, with TRBD2 matching over 7 bases. CDR1 and CDR2 from the germline V gene are SNHLY and FYNNEI. The CDR3 is 12 residues long. The CDR3 here is CASIFGRETQYF. The CDR3 DNA, read in part, is TGTGCCAGCATTTTCGGGCGGGAGACG. Supplemented by reference TRBV2 and TRBJ2-3, the full variable domain reads EPEVTQTPSHQVTQMGQEVILRCVPISNHLYFYWYRQILGQKVEFLVSFYNNEISEKSEIFDDQFSVERPDGSNFTLKIRSTKLEDSAMYFCASIFGRETQYFGPGTRLTVL.

The sequenced part of the CDR3 DNA is TGTGCCAGCAGACCCCCGACTAGCGGGGGATACAAAAATGAG. Protein: CASRPPTSGGYKNE. The whole CDR3 sequence is CASRPPTSGGYKNEQFF. The chain employs TRBV2 and TRBJ2-1, with 12 bases matching TRBD2. The read finishes 3 residues shy of the CDR3 end, and the germline J gene is used to complete it. With V trimmed by 6 bases and J by 7 bases, 13 bases remained unmatched. This CDR3 spans 17 amino acids. CDR1 is SNHLY and CDR2 is FYNNEI in the germline V gene.

Regarding this clone: Read sequence stops 3 residues before the CDR3 end, and the germline J gene provides the missing end. This chain uses TRBV30 with TRBJ1-2; D might be TRBD1 (6 bases). Germline CDR1 GTSNPN, CDR2 SVGIG (reference sequence). The CDR3 loop spans 13 amino acids. The CDR3 DNA, read in part, is TGTGCCTCCTACAGGGTAAGCTCCTACGAC. This codes for CASYRVSSYD. The CDR3 in full is CASYRVSSYDYTF.

About this clone itself: The read ends 3 residues shy of where the CDR3 ends; the end is completed using the germline J gene. V is TRBV5-1 and J is TRBJ2-5; a weak D match, TRBD2 (6 bases). Germline-derived CDR1 and CDR2 are SGHRS and YFSETQ. V shed 2 bases and J shed 1 base, with 12 bases lying between them. The CDR3 length is 15 residues. Incomplete CDR3 DNA: TGCGCCAGCAGCTTCTCCGGGGGAGCCCAAGAGACC. It codes for CASSFSGGAQET. The entire CDR3 sequence reads CASSFSGGAQETQYF.

Note on this clone: With the read ending 3 residues before the CDR3 end, the germline J gene is used to fill in that end. This rearrangement joins TRBV2 to TRBJ2-4; 9 nucleotides match TRBD1. CDR1 is SNHLY, CDR2 FYNNEI, per germline. The J segment lost 2 bases and the V segment lost 6 bases, leaving 8 bases of the junction unmatched. The CDR3 extends over 16 amino acids. CDR3 amino acids: CASRTQGALTKNIQYF. Partial CDR3 DNA: TGTGCCAGCAGGACACAGGGGGCTTTGACCAAAAACATT.

Concerning this clone itself: The CDR3 is cut off 3 residues early in the read; its end comes from the germline J gene. This rearrangement joins TRBV30 to TRBJ1-5, with D unresolved. CDR1 GTSNPN and CDR2 SVGIG come from the germline V gene (reference sequence). V was shortened by 1 base and J by 2 bases, with 3 bases between the two germline ends. The CDR3 sequence is 12 residues long. Incomplete CDR3 DNA: TGTGCCTGGAGTGAGGGCAATCAGCCC. It codes for CAWSEGNQP. The complete CDR3 sequence is CAWSEGNQPQHF.

On this clone: Read sequence stops 3 residues before the CDR3 end, and the germline J gene provides the missing end. The genes are TRBV7-9 and TRBJ1-3; D is ambiguous. CDR1 is SEHNR, CDR2 FQNEAQ, per germline (reference sequence). Trimming stripped 5 bases from V and 4 bases from J, with 12 bases between. The CDR3 consists of 14 residues. The sequenced part of the CDR3 DNA is TGTGCCAGCAGCCAAGCGGGTGGGGGAAACACC. Translating gives CASSQAGGGNT. The whole CDR3 protein reads CASSQAGGGNTIYF.

Remarks on this clone: The read ends 3 residues early relative to the CDR3; the germline J gene fills the gap. V and J are TRBV5-1 and TRBJ2-3; D call uncertain. V lost 0 bases to trimming and J lost 1 base, with 12 bases between them. CDR1 and CDR2 from the germline V gene are SGHRS and YFSETQ. CDR3 length: 16 residues. The CDR3 DNA, read in part, is TGCGCCAGCAGCTTGGAGTCGGCAGGCCGCACAGATACG. Protein product: CASSLESAGRTDT. The complete CDR3 reads CASSLESAGRTDTQYF.

The CDR3 DNA, read in part, is TGCGCCAGCAGTGGTCCCGGGACAGGAGCTGGAAACACC. Encoded protein: CASSGPGTGAGNT. From start to end, the CDR3 is CASSGPGTGAGNTIYF. The chain employs TRBV10-1 and TRBJ1-3; 8 nucleotides line up with TRBD1. From the germline J gene comes the end of the CDR3, since the read stops 3 residues before it. The CDR3 extends over 16 amino acids. The V and J ends lost 4 bases and 2 bases, in that order; junction bases with no gene match: 7. The germline CDR1 and CDR2 sequences are WNHNN and SYGVQD (reference sequence).

In regard to this clone: The read is 3 residues too short to cover the CDR3 end, so that end is filled in from the germline J gene. The J gene is TRBJ2-1, the V gene TRBV5-1; weak D call: TRBD2 (6 bases). Germline lookup yields CDR1 SGHRS and CDR2 YFSETQ. V shed 2 bases and J shed 5 bases, with 14 bases lying between them. The CDR3 length is 15 residues. Partial CDR3 DNA: TGCGCCAGCAGCTTTTTTGCTAGCGCCGACAATGAG. This codes for CASSFFASADNE. The entire CDR3 is CASSFFASADNEQFF.

Notes on this clone: Sequencing ends 3 residues short of the CDR3 end; the germline J gene provides the rest. The chain couples TRBV11-2 to TRBJ2-3; 8 bases line up with TRBD2. There are 13 residues in the CDR3. Germline V CDR1 and CDR2: SGHAT, FQNNGV. The CDR3 is CASSSTTSVTQYF. The covered CDR3 bases are TGTGCCAGCAGCTCAACGACTAGCGTGACG.

This clone shows up as medium-sized by frequency. The read gets to within 3 residues of the CDR3 end, and the germline J gene fills in the rest. The V gene is TRBV19, the J gene TRBJ1-6, with TRBD1 matching 7 bases. The CDR3 contains 15 residues. Germline-derived CDR1 and CDR2 are LNHDA and SQIVND (reference sequence). With V trimmed by 5 bases and J by 10 bases, 11 bases remained unmatched. The chain's CDR3 is CASSGGRQGRSPLHF. Partial CDR3 DNA: TGTGCCAGTAGTGGAGGACGACAGGGTCGATCACCC.

On this clone itself: Read sequence stops 3 residues before the CDR3 end, and the germline J gene provides the missing end. The chain recombines TRBV2 with TRBJ2-3; 7 nucleotides align to TRBD1. CDR1 and CDR2 from the germline V gene are SNHLY and FYNNEI. Trimming removed 5 bases from V and 0 bases from J; junction bases left unmatched: 2. The CDR3 length is 14 residues. Here the CDR3 reads CASSPGQSTDTQYF. Partial CDR3 DNA: TGTGCCAGCAGTCCGGGACAGAGCACAGATACG.